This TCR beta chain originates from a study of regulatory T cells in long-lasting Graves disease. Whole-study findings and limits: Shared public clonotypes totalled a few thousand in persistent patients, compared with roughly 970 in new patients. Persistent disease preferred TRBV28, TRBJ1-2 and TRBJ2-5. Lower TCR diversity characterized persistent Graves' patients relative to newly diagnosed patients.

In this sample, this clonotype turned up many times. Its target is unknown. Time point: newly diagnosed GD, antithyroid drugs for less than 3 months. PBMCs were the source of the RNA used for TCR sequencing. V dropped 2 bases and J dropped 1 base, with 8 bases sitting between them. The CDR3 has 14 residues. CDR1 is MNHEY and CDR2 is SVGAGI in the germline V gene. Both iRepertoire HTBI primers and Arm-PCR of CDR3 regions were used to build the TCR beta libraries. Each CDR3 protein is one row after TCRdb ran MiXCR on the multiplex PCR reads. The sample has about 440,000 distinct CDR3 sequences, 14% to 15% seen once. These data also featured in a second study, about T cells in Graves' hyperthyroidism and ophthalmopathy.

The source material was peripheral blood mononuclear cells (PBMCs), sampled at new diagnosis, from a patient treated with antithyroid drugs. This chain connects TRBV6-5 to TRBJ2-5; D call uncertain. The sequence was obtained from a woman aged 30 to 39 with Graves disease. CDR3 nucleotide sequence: TGTGCCAGCAGTTACACTGGACCCCAAGAGACCCAGTACTTC. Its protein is CASSYTGPQETQYF.